This T cell receptor (beta chain) is from a study of T cells in Graves' hyperthyroidism and ophthalmopathy. General study points: Researchers found most expanded thyroid clonotypes above 0.001 in blood as well.

Ophthalmopathy patients had moderate-to-severe active disease, CAS ≥3, NOSPECS ≥4, and disease duration under 3 months. TCR beta CDR3 regions were amplified from RNA transcripts. The HTBI primer set drove a first-round RT-PCR of the TCR CDR3. TCRdb recomputed calls from the multiplex PCR reads with MiXCR, one row per CDR3 protein. The data contain about 380,000 distinct CDR3 sequences, roughly 20% of them singletons. A note on this clonotype: Its target is not known.

Unmatched junction bases numbered 5, after V lost 1 base and J lost 8 bases. CDR3 size: 14 residues. The germline CDR1 and CDR2 sequences are SGHTA and FQGNSA. V gene TRBV7-2 combines with J gene TRBJ1-2, with TRBD1 identical over 9 bases. The sequenced sample consisted of blood. This clonotype was obtained from a young man with Graves' ophthalmopathy. The CDR3 nucleotides are TGTGCCAGCAGCTTAGGGCCGGGACAGGGCGGCTACACCTTC. The encoded protein is CASSLGPGQGGYTF.